This T cell receptor (beta chain) was documented in a study of cytomegalovirus exposure and HLA in healthy donors. Measured with immunoSEQ multiplex PCR; TCRdb has only the in-frame clones, and not every one. The sample has around 56,000 clones; 93% are singletons. Turning to this clone: The antigen remains undetermined.

Whole-study findings and limits: While the bulk of TCR sequences proved rare, some public TCRs turned up in many donors. The classifier reportedly diagnosed cytomegalovirus status with high specificity and sensitivity.

The TCR originated in a woman between 18 and 29 years old in good health and CMV-seropositive. The material sequenced was PBMCs.

For the CDR3, the DNA is TGTGCCAGCAGCATTCTAGGAAGCACAGATACGCAGTATTTT. This gives the protein CASSILGSTDTQYF. This chain joins TRBV9 and TRBJ2-3; D is unresolved. Trimming removed 4 bases at V and 0 bases at J, with 9 bases between. In germline, CDR1 is SGDLS, CDR2 YYNGEE. The CDR3 loop spans 14 amino acids.